Listed below are T cell receptor beta chains from one sample, sequenced in a study of shared clonotypes between healthy human individuals. TCRdb keeps only in-frame clones here, not all; method: immunoSEQ multiplex PCR. The sample gives around 450,000 clones, about four fifths of which show up once; less than 15% is in the top ten. The sample consisted of PBMCs. These receptors were collected from a woman in her thirties or forties in good health. Some clones in this sample may be carry-over from other donors' samples. CDR3s include the opening cysteine and the closing phenylalanine or tryptophan. The order of the fields is clone size, D gene, V gene, J gene, CDR3 DNA, CDR3 protein. D genes are given only for firm matches. The size field is filled for only some rows; it gives once, few, many or a size class.

.,.,TRBV11-1,TRBJ1-1,TGTGCCAGCAGCACTGGCGGGGTTATCGGGCACACTGAAGCTTTCTTT,CASSTGGVIGHTEAFF
once,TRBD1,TRBV2,TRBJ2-2,TGTGCCAGCAGTGCCTTCTCGGGACAGGGGGCCGGCGGGGAGCTGTTTTTT,CASSAFSGQGAGGELFF
.,TRBD1,TRBV27,TRBJ1-6,TGTGCCAGCAGCGACAGGGGAGGCTCACCCCTCCACTTT,CASSDRGGSPLHF
.,TRBD1,TRBV28,TRBJ1-2,TGTGCCAGCAGCCCGGGACAGGGGGCCGGTGGCTACACCTTC,CASSPGQGAGGYTF
.,.,TRBV18,TRBJ2-1,TGTGCCAGCTCGCTGGGACTCCCCAATGAGCAGTTCTTC,CASSLGLPNEQFF
.,.,TRBV28,TRBJ2-3,TGTGCCAGCAGTGCTGATAGCTTGGGCACAGATACGCAGTATTTT,CASSADSLGTDTQYF
few,.,TRBV5-1,TRBJ2-5,TGCGCCAGCAGCTTGAGAGGCCGTGGTGTTGAGGAGACCCAGTACTTC,CASSLRGRGVEETQYF
few,TRBD2,TRBV27,TRBJ2-1,TGTGCCAGCAGTCTCCCAATAGCGGGAGGAGGGGTCAATGAGCAGTTCTTC,CASSLPIAGGGVNEQFF
.,TRBD2,TRBV4-1,TRBJ2-5,TGCGCCAGCAGCCAAGGTCCGACTAGCGGGGCGGGCCCTAAAGAGACCCAGTACTTC,CASSQGPTSGAGPKETQYF
.,TRBD1,TRBV5-1,TRBJ1-1,TGCGCCAGCAGCTTGCTCCAGGGGGGCACTGAAGCTTTCTTT,CASSLLQGGTEAFF
once,TRBD2,TRBV7-3,TRBJ2-1,TGTGCCAGCAGCCCCCGGCTAGCGGGATCAAGGAATGAGCAGTTCTTC,CASSPRLAGSRNEQFF
once,.,TRBV19,TRBJ2-3,TGTGCCAGTAGTATAGAACGCCGGGAGTACGATACGCAGTATTTT,CASSIERREYDTQYF